The 14 T cell receptor beta chains reported below all come from one sample, sequenced in a study of T-cell reconstitution after alpha-beta-depleted transplantation in children. Unique molecular identifiers were incorporated when the TCRbeta library was constructed. TCRdb fed the PCR reads into MiXCR, producing one record per CDR3 protein. In the table there are under 450,000 distinct CDR3 sequences, about 16% of which are singletons. The source material was PBMCs, mostly from graft donor cells, sampled 360 days after TCRalphabeta/CD19-depleted stem cell transplant. The receptor set was obtained from a boy in the first two years of life who had a stem cell transplant for Wiskott-Aldrich syndrome, so the T cells may come from the graft donor.

This clonotype was detected a few times. This chain links TRBV19 with TRBJ2-2, with 7 bases that match TRBD1. V shed 10 bases, J shed 6 bases, and the junction held 11 bases outside the gene matches. The CDR3 totals 14 residues. Per the germline V gene, CDR1 is LNHDA and CDR2 is SQIVND (reference sequence). The CDR3 sequence is CATDRENVAGELFF. The CDR3 DNA reads as TGTGCCACTGACAGGGAAAATGTGGCCGGGGAGCTGTTTTTT.

The chain joins TRBV15 to TRBJ2-5; TRBD1 matches 7 bases. The V gene end was trimmed by 5 bases and the J gene end by 2 bases; junction bases not matched to a gene: 5. This CDR3 contains 14 residues. CDR1 is LNHNV and CDR2 is YYDKDF in the germline V gene (reference sequence). The CDR3 loop is CATSLGTAQETQYF. The CDR3 DNA is TGTGCCACCAGCCTAGGGACAGCACAAGAGACCCAGTACTTC.

V is TRBV12-3 or TRBV12-4 and J is TRBJ2-5; weak D call: TRBD1 (5 bases). The CDR3 loop spans 15 amino acids. V dropped 6 bases and J dropped 9 bases, with 23 bases sitting between them. In nucleotides, the CDR3 is TGTGCCAGCAGCCCAGGGTATCAGGACAAGGGTGCCCAGTACTTC. Amino acids: CASSPGYQDKGAQYF.

The table lists this clonotype with a few counts. J is TRBJ2-2 and V is TRBV30; TRBD1 aligns across 11 bases. The J segment lost 5 bases and the V segment lost 7 bases, leaving 6 bases of the junction unmatched. This CDR3 is 14 amino acids long. The germline V gene encodes CDR1 GTSNPN and CDR2 SVGIG (reference sequence). CDR3 residues: CAYKGQGGTGELFF. As DNA, the CDR3 is TGTGCCTATAAGGGACAGGGGGGGACCGGGGAGCTGTTTTTT.

This clonotype showed up just a few times. The chain joins TRBV20-1 to TRBJ1-4; 12 bases are shared with TRBD1. J gave up 4 bases and V 6 bases, and 15 bases lay outside the gene matches. This CDR3 spans 18 amino acids. Germline values: CDR1 DFQATT, CDR2 SNEGSKA (reference sequence). The CDR3 DNA follows: TGCAGTGCCCCCCCCAGGAGGGACAGGGGGCCCCTTAATGAAAAACTGTTTTTT. The encoded protein is CSAPPRRDRGPLNEKLFF.

The rearrangement links TRBV10-3 to TRBJ2-1, with no clear D. Trimming left V 0 bases short and J 8 bases short, with 2 bases between. The germline CDR1 and CDR2 sequences are ENHRY and SYGVKD. This CDR3 is 11 amino acids long. For the CDR3, the DNA is TGTGCCATCAGTGAGTCTTATGAGCAGTTCTTC. It is translated as CAISESYEQFF.

The chain has TRBV4-1 and TRBJ2-7; D not certain. Between the trimmed V and J ends, which lost 0 bases and 2 bases, there was a span of 8 bases. Looked up from germline, CDR1 is MGHRA and CDR2 is YSYEKL. This CDR3 contains 14 residues. The CDR3 region is CASSQDEYTYEQYF. The CDR3 DNA sequence: TGCGCCAGCAGCCAAGATGAGTACACCTACGAGCAGTACTTC.

This chain joins TRBV7-9 and TRBJ1-2; tentatively, D is TRBD1 (5 bases). Trimming pared 7 bases from V and 6 bases from J, leaving 15 bases between. The CDR3 has 13 amino acids. Germline V CDR1 and CDR2: SEHNR, FQNEAQ (reference sequence). The CDR3 protein is CASIPTGVNGYTF. The CDR3 DNA sequence: TGTGCCAGCATCCCAACAGGTGTAAATGGCTACACCTTC.

This clonotype was counted a few times. The CDR3 nucleotides are TGTGCCAGCAGCCCAACAGGGGTTAAAAACATTCAGTACTTC. It specifies CASSPTGVKNIQYF. The chain is built from TRBV5-5 and TRBJ2-4, with 7 bases that match TRBD1. The CDR3 extends over 14 amino acids. Germline CDR1 reads SGHKS; CDR2 reads YYEKEE (reference sequence). Losses at the gene ends were 4 bases for V and 4 bases for J; bases not matched to a gene: 5.

There are a few counts of this clonotype. The V gene is TRBV10-1, the J gene TRBJ2-2; weak D call: TRBD2 (6 bases). Trimming shortened V by 6 bases and J by 0 bases, and 11 bases separated the two germline ends. This CDR3 has 15 residues. Per germline, CDR1 WNHNN and CDR2 SYGVQD (reference sequence). CDR3 residues: CASSPGTSNTGELFF. In nucleotides, the CDR3 is TGCGCCAGCAGCCCCGGGACTTCGAACACCGGGGAGCTGTTTTTT.

The CDR3 is CASSQGSSGGTQYF. The CDR3 DNA sequence: TGCGCCAGCAGCCAAGGGTCGTCGGGGGGGACCCAGTACTTC. V gene TRBV4-1 combines with J gene TRBJ2-5, with TRBD2 matching over 7 bases. The CDR3 covers 14 residues. Per the germline V gene, CDR1 is MGHRA and CDR2 is YSYEKL. The trim removed 1 base at V and 7 bases at J, leaving 6 bases unmatched.

This clonotype has ten or more counts. The chain has TRBV12-3 or TRBV12-4 and TRBJ2-7; TRBD1 might be the D (5 bases). Trimming removed 3 bases from V and 4 bases from J, with 10 bases in between. This CDR3 region has 13 residues. This CDR3 is CASSFQGLYEQYF. The CDR3 DNA sequence: TGTGCCAGCAGTTTTCAGGGTTTGTACGAGCAGTACTTC.

The rearrangement joins TRBV5-6 to TRBJ2-7; possibly TRBD2 for D (5 bases). The CDR3 is 16 residues long. The V and J ends lost 2 bases and 1 base respectively, with 16 bases between them. The V gene's germline CDR1 is SGHDT and CDR2 YYEEEE. CDR3 bases: TGTGCCAGCAGCTTAAGAGGTCCGGGAACGTCCTACGAGCAGTACTTC. Translation gives CASSLRGPGTSYEQYF.

The chain uses TRBV10-3 and TRBJ2-2; the D is unclear. Germline V gives CDR1 ENHRY, CDR2 SYGVKD. V lost 0 bases to trimming and J lost 0 bases, with 8 bases between them. There are 16 residues in the CDR3. CDR3 in amino acids: CAISESWAANTGELFF. CDR3 DNA sequence: TGTGCCATCAGTGAGTCATGGGCTGCGAACACCGGGGAGCTGTTTTTT.